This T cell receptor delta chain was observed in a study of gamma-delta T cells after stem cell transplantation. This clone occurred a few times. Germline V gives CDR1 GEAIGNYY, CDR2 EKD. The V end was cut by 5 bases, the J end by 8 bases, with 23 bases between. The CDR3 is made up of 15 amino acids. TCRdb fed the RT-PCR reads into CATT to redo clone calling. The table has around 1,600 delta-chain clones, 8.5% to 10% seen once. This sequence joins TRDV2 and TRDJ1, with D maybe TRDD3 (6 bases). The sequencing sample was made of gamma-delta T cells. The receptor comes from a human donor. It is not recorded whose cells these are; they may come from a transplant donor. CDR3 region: CACAVLGAREDKLIF. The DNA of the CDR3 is TGTGCCTGTGCCGTCTTGGGGGCTAGGGAAGACAAACTCATCTTT.